The present TCR beta chain was sequenced within a study of blood T cell repertoires in COVID-19 (dated by TCRdb to 2019 to 2021). For the study in its entirety: Collaborator samples came from the United States, Italy and Spain and covered acute and convalescent phases of COVID-19. HLA class I and class II types, where available, came from metadata supplied by the sample provider rather than from assay-based typing. The prospective study material was composed of cDNA or gDNA derived from T cells, B-cell-depleted T cells, or PBMCs. The repertoires were released in a freely available public database meant as a resource for research on the immune response to SARS-CoV-2. The sample metadata nearly always contained a de-identified subject ID, COVID-19 status, age in years and sex. The samples were drawn from the first 160 participants of the ongoing ImmuneRACE study and from some 1,300 subjects provided by 6 global collaborators. Deeply sampled blood TCRbeta repertoires from subjects exposed to, actively infected with, or recovered from COVID-19 were included in the dataset.

The CDR3 runs 14 residues from the cysteine to the phenylalanine. The sequence is cut down to CDR3 DNA, 42 bases in frame from base 1. CDR1 and CDR2, looked up from the germline V gene, are MNHEY and SVGAGI. At the junction V is shortened by 6 bases and J by 10 bases; bases outside the gene matches: 8. Study-wide findings and limitations: The quantity of clinical and demographic metadata differed by source and by participant and was supplied without curation.

TCRbeta CDR3 regions were amplified from genomic DNA using the immunoSEQ Assay, a bias-controlled multiplex PCR. The study's own analysis went as follows. The number of nucleated cells in each sample was estimated by amplification of reference gene primers within the assay. To quantify the absolute abundance of each unique TCRbeta CDR3 rearrangement, sequence reads were collapsed and filtered. For each sample, productive Simpson clonality was calculated as the square root of Simpson's diversity index over productive rearrangements. TCRdb took over this immuneACCESS table, retaining in-frame rearrangements with V and J assigned. Such tables are incomplete; in checked studies, under half of the missing clones stem from an unresolved V gene, and the remainder is unexplained. D and trimming were read from the DNA, whereas the V and J calls and clone size are those reported in that table. A total of 250,000 to 350,000 clones appear in this sample, roughly 86% of them only once. The ten largest clones add up to over 4% of the sample.

Enrolling through a virtual design, the prospective study's participants ranged in age from roughly 18 to 95 years and lived across 24 United States geographic areas. In the prospective study, participants were assigned to cohorts based on the clinical history participants reported in a screening survey and a study questionnaire. Recovered participants in ImmuneRACE Cohort 3 were defined by two consecutive negative NP/OP PCR tests, clearance by a healthcare professional, or resolution of symptoms. In the prospective study, mobile phlebotomists collected whole blood, serum and a nasopharyngeal or oropharyngeal swab from each participant. Additional blood draws and questionnaires over an approximately two-month period could optionally be provided by prospective study participants. Before DNA extraction, prospective study blood samples were shipped either frozen or at room temperature. In regard to this clone: It lacks a known antigen. Nothing much larger sits one base from this clone, and base qualities are not available.

The origin of this receptor is a woman between 25 and 40 years old who had recovered from COVID-19. Sequenced sample: PBMCs or T cells enriched from blood (not recorded which). The V and J segments used are TRBV6-5 and TRBJ1-6, with 8 junctional bases fitting TRBD1. In nucleotides, the sequence is TGTGCCAGCAGCCGACAGGGGAACGACTCACCCCTCCACTTT. Protein translation: CASSRQGNDSPLHF.